These 8 T cell receptor beta chains originate from one sample sequenced in a study of T cell repertoires in cytomegalovirus infection. TCRdb fed the reads into MiXCR, producing one record per CDR3 protein. The data show 150,000 or so distinct CDR3 sequences, with about 25% seen just once and 11% held by the top ten. The sequenced sample consisted of PBMCs. Every receptor here comes from a human donor in good health (CMV status not recorded). Some clones in this sample may be carry-over from other donors' samples.

The rearrangement links TRBV12-3 or TRBV12-4 to TRBJ1-3; unclear D gene. V shed 4 bases and J shed 7 bases, with 14 bases lying between them. This CDR3 has 14 amino acids. Here the CDR3 reads CASSSSVVLNTIYF. In DNA, the CDR3 is TGTGCCAGCAGTTCAAGCGTGGTTTTGAACACCATATATTTT.

This clonotype is medium-sized (0.01 to 0.1%) within its sample. This chain joins TRBV7-6 and TRBJ2-3; D might be TRBD1 or TRBD2, each matching 5 bases. Germline-derived CDR1 and CDR2 are SGHVS and FNYEAQ. The CDR3 runs 15 residues. V was clipped by 4 bases and J by 2 bases, with 13 bases between them. The CDR3 reads CASSSGSPYTDTQYF. The CDR3 bases are TGTGCCAGCAGCTCAGGGAGTCCATACACAGATACGCAGTATTTT.

This clonotype was detected a few times. The chain couples TRBV11-2 to TRBJ2-1; TRBD1 matches 9 bases. The CDR3 consists of 17 residues. The V and J ends lost 4 bases and 7 bases, in that order; junction bases with no gene match: 14. CDR1 SGHAT and CDR2 FQNNGV come from the germline V gene. DNA of the CDR3: TGTGCCAGCAGCTCCGCCGGGACAGGGATGTGGGGAAATGAGCAGTTCTTC. Its translation is CASSSAGTGMWGNEQFF.

Concerning this clonotype itself: A clone one base away is much larger, so this may be a read error. This chain joins TRBV7-2 and TRBJ1-6; D possibly corresponds to TRBD1 (5 bases). This CDR3 comprises 15 residues. Germline V lookup: CDR1 SGHTA, CDR2 FQGNSA. The CDR3 nucleotides are TGTGCCAGCAGCTTAGAGACAGCTTATAATTCACTCCTCCACTTT. It encodes CASSLETAYNSLLHF.

V and J are TRBV4-3 and TRBJ2-7; no reliable D call. V gave up 0 bases and J gave up 5 bases, with 5 bases separating them. Germline V CDR1 and CDR2: LGHNA, YSLEER. This CDR3 spans 12 amino acids. The DNA for the CDR3 is TGCGCCAGCAGCCAAGATTCCCACGAGCAGTACTTC. Translated, it gives CASSQDSHEQYF.

The chain combines TRBV11-1 with TRBJ2-7; 8 bases agree with TRBD2. Germline-derived CDR1 and CDR2 are SGHAT and FQDESV (reference sequence). The CDR3 sequence is 11 residues long. The V gene end was trimmed by 4 bases and the J gene end by 13 bases; junction bases not matched to a gene: 6. The CDR3 DNA sequence: TGTGCCAGCAGCTCAGGAGCGGGAGCATACTTC. Translating it yields CASSSGAGAYF.

This clonotype turned up a few times. The chain carries TRBV20-1 and TRBJ1-4; D is undetermined. Germline CDR1 reads DFQATT; CDR2 reads SNEGSKA (reference sequence). The germline V and J ends were trimmed by 3 bases and 5 bases, with 10 bases remaining between them. The CDR3 loop spans 13 amino acids. This chain's CDR3 is CSARKNTNEKLFF. In DNA, the CDR3 is TGCAGTGCTAGGAAAAATACGAATGAAAAACTGTTTTTT.

The gene calls are TRBV6-1 and TRBJ2-7, with 7 bases lining up with TRBD1. CDR1 and CDR2 (germline): MNHNS, SASEGT. This CDR3 has 13 amino acids. With 5 bases clipped from V and 3 bases from J, the junction kept 4 bases outside the gene matches. CDR3 bases: TGTGCCAGCAGTATTACAGGGGTCTACGAGCAGTACTTC. Amino acids: CASSITGVYEQYF.